Detailed here is one T cell receptor beta chain. The sample is drawn from a study of T-cell memory formation after mild COVID-19. Employing constant-segment primers, 5'RACE generated TCR alpha and TCR beta cDNA libraries bearing sample barcodes and UMIs. One entry per CDR3 protein, called by TCRdb with MiXCR from the 5' RACE reads. The sample carries 260,000 or so distinct CDR3 sequences, approximately 15% recorded once. Germline-derived CDR1 and CDR2 are SGHRS and YFSETQ. Trimming pared 3 bases from V and 0 bases from J, leaving 15 bases between. The CDR3 consists of 16 residues. This clonotype was sampled from a man aged 18 to 29 who had mild COVID-19 (a few samples of this study predate the infection). Cell type and time point are not known. Sequenced input: PBMCs or a T cell subset sorted from them (not recorded which). The chain is built from TRBV5-1 and TRBJ1-1, with a possible D match to TRBD1 (5 bases). In DNA form, the CDR3 reads TGCGCCAGCAGCTGGCCGGGGGGGACCATGAACACTGAAGCTTTCTTT. Amino acids: CASSWPGGTMNTEAFF.